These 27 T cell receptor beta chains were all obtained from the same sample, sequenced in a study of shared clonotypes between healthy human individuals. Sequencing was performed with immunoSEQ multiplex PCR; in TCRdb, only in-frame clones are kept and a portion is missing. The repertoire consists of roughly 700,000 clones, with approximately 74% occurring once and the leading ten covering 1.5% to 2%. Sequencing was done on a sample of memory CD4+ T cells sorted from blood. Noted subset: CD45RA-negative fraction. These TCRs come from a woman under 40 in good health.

This chain's CDR3 is CASSQVLEGKNHEQYF. Written as DNA, the CDR3 is TGCGCCAGCAGCCAAGTTCTCGAGGGGAAAAACCACGAGCAGTACTTC. The chain recombines TRBV4-1 with TRBJ2-7; D is tentatively TRBD1 or TRBD2 (5 bases each). Germline-derived CDR1 and CDR2 are MGHRA and YSYEKL. The CDR3 has 16 amino acids. V shed 1 base and J shed 5 bases, with 18 bases lying between them.

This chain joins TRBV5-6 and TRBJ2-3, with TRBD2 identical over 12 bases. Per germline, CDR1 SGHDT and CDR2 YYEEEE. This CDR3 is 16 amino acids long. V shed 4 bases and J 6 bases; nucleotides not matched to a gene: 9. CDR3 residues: CASSRLAGGASDTQYF. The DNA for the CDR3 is TGTGCCAGCAGCCGTCTAGCGGGAGGGGCCTCCGATACGCAGTATTTT.

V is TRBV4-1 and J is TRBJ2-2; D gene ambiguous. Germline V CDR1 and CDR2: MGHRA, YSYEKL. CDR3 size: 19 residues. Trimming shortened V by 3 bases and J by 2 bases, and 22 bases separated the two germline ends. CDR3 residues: CASSQKRSGGILNTGELFF. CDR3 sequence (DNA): TGCGCCAGCAGCCAGAAAAGGTCGGGTGGAATCCTTAACACCGGGGAGCTGTTTTTT.

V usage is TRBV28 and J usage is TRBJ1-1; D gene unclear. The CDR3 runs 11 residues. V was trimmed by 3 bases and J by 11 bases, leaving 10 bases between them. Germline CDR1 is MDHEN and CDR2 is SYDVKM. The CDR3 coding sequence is TGTGCCAGCAGTTTCCAGGTGAATGCTTTCTTT. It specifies CASSFQVNAFF.

The CDR3 bases are TGTGCCAGCAGTTTAACAGGGGGAGCGGACACTGAAGCTTTCTTT. It yields the protein CASSLTGGADTEAFF. This sequence joins TRBV6-5 and TRBJ1-1, with 8 bases fitting TRBD1. The CDR3 runs to 15 residues. V shed 4 bases, J shed 3 bases, and the junction held 7 bases outside the gene matches. Per germline, CDR1 MNHEY and CDR2 SVGAGI.

CDR3 region: CASSLAGEGGTDTQYF. In DNA form, the CDR3 reads TGTGCCAGTAGCCTAGCGGGAGAAGGGGGCACAGATACGCAGTATTTT. The chain is built from TRBV9 and TRBJ2-3; 10 bases agree with TRBD2. V was clipped by 8 bases and J by 1 base; unmatched bases: 10. Germline CDR1 is SGDLS and CDR2 is YYNGEE. The CDR3 is made up of 16 amino acids. The full variable domain, with the rest looked up from reference TRBV9 and TRBJ2-3, is DSGVTQTPKHLITATGQRVTLRCSPRSGDLSVYWYQQSLDQGLQFLIQYYNGEERAKGNILERFSAQQFPDLHSELNLSSLELGDSALYFCASSLAGEGGTDTQYFGPGTRLTVL.

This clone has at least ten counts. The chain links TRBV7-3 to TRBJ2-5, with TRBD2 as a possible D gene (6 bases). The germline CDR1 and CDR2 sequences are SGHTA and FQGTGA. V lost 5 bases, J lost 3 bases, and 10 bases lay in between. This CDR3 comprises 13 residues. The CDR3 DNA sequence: TGTGCCAGCAGCCTCGTAGCGGAAGAGACCCAGTACTTC. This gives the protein CASSLVAEETQYF.

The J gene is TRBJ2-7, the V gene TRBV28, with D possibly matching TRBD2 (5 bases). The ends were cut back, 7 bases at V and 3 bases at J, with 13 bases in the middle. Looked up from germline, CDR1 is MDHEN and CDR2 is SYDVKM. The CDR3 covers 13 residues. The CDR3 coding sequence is TGTGCCAGCACCACAAGAGGGAACTACGAGCAGTACTTC. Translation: CASTTRGNYEQYF. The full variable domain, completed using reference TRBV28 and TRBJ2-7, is DVKVTQSSRYLVKRTGEKVFLECVQDMDHENMFWYRQDPGLGLRLIYFSYDVKMKEKGDIPEGYSVSREKKERFSLILESASTNQTSMYLCASTTRGNYEQYFGPGTRLTVT.

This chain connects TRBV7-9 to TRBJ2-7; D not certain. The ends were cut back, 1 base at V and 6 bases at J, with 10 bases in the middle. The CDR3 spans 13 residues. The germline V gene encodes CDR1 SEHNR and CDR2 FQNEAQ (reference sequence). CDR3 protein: CASSLDTSREQYF. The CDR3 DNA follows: TGTGCCAGCAGCTTAGACACGTCTCGCGAGCAGTACTTC. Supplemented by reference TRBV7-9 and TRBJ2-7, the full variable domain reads DTGVSQNPRHKITKRGQNVTFRCDPISEHNRLYWYRQTLGQGPEFLTYFQNEAQLEKSRLLSDRFSAERPKGSFSTLEIQRTEQGDSAMYLCASSLDTSREQYFGPGTRLTVT.

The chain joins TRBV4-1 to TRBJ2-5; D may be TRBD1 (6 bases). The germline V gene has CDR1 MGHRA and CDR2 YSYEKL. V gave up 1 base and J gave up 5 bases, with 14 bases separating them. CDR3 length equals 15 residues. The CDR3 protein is CASSQGQGSAETQYF. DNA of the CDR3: TGCGCCAGCAGCCAAGGTCAGGGGTCAGCGGAGACCCAGTACTTC.

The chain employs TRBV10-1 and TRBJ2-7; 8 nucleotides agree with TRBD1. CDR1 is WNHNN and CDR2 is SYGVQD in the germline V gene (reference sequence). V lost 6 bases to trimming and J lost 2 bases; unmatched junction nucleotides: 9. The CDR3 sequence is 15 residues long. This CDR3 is CASSLDRGRPYEQYF. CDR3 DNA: TGCGCCAGCAGCCTTGACAGGGGCCGCCCCTACGAGCAGTACTTC.

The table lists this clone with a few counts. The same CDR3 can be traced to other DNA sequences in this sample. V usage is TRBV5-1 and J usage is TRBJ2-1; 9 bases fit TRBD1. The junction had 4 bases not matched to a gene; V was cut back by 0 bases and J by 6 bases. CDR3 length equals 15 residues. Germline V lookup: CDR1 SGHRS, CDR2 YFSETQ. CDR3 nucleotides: TGCGCCAGCAGCTTGGGGGACAGGGATCTCAATGAGCAGTTCTTC. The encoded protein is CASSLGDRDLNEQFF. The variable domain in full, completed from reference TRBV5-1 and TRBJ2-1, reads KAGVTQTPRYLIKTRGQQVTLSCSPISGHRSVSWYQQTPGQGLQFLFEYFSETQRNKGNFPGRFSGRQFSNSRSEMNVSTLELGDSALYLCASSLGDRDLNEQFFGPGTRLTVL.

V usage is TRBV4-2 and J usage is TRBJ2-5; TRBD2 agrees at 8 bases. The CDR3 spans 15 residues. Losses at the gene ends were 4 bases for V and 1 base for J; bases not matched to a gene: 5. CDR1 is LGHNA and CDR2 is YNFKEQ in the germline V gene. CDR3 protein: CASSPRGLAQETQYF. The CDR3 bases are TGTGCCAGCAGCCCTCGCGGACTAGCCCAAGAGACCCAGTACTTC.

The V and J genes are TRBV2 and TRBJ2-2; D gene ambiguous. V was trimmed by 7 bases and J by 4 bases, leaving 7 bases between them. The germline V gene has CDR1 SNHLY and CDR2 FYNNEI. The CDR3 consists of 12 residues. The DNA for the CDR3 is TGTGCCAGCACCACCACCACCGGGGAGCTGTTTTTT. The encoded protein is CASTTTTGELFF.

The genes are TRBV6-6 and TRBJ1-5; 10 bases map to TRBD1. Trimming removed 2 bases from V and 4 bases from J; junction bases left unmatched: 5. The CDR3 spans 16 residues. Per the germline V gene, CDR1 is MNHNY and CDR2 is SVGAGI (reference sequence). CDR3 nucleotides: TGTGCCAGCAGTTACCGACAGGGGGCACGGAATCAGCCCCAGCATTTT. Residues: CASSYRQGARNQPQHF.

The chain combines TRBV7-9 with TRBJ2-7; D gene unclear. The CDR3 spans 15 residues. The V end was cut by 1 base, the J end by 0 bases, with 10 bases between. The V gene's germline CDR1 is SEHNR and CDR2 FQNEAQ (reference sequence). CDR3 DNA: TGTGCCAGCAGCTTAGATGGCGGCAGCTCCTACGAGCAGTACTTC. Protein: CASSLDGGSSYEQYF.

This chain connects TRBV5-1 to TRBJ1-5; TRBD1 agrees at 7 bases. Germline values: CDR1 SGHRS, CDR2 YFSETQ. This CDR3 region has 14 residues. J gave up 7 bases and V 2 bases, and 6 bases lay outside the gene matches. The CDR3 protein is CASSFTGAGQPQHF. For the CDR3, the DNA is TGCGCCAGCAGCTTCACAGGGGCAGGCCAGCCCCAGCATTTT.

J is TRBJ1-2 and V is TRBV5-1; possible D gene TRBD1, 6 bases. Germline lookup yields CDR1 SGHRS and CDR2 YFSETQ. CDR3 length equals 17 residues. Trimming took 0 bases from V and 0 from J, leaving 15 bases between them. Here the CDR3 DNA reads TGCGCCAGCAGCTTGGTTTCAGGGGTTATGCCTAACTATGGCTACACCTTC. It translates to CASSLVSGVMPNYGYTF.

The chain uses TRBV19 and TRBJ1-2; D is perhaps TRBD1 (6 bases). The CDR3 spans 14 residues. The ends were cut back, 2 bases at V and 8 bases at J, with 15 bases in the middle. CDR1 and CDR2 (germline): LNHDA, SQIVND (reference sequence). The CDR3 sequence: CASSILSQGGGYTF. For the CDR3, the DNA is TGTGCCAGTAGTATACTTTCACAGGGTGGAGGCTACACCTTC.

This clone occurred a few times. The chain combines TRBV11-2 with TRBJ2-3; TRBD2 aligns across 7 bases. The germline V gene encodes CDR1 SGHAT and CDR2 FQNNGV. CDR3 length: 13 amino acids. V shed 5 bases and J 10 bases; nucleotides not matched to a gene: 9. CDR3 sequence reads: CASSEQPGLPQYF. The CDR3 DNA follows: TGTGCCAGCAGCGAACAACCGGGACTACCGCAGTATTTT.

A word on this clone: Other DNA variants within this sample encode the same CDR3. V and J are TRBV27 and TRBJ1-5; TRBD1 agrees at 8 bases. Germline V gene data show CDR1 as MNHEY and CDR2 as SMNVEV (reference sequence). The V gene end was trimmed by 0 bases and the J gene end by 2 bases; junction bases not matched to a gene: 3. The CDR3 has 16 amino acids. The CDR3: CASSLSGQGRNQPQHF. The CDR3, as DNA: TGTGCCAGCAGTTTATCCGGACAGGGTCGCAATCAGCCCCAGCATTTT.

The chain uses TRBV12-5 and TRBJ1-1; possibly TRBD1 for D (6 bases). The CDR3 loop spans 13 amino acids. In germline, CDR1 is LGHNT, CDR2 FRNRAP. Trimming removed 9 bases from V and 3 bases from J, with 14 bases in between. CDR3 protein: CASRERGDTEAFF. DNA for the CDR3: TGTGCTAGCAGGGAGAGGGGGGACACTGAAGCTTTCTTT.

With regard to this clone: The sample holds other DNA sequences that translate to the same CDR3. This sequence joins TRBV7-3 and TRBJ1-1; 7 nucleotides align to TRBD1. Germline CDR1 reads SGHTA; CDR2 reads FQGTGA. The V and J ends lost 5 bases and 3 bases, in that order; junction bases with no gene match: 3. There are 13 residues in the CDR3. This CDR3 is CASSRQGDTEAFF. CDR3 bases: TGTGCCAGCAGCAGACAGGGTGACACTGAAGCTTTCTTT.

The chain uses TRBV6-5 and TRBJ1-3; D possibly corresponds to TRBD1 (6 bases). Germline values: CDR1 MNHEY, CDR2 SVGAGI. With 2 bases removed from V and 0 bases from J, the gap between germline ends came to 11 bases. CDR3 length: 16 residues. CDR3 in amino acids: CASSYGTHDSGNTIYF. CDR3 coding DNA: TGTGCCAGCAGTTACGGGACACACGACTCTGGAAACACCATATATTTT.

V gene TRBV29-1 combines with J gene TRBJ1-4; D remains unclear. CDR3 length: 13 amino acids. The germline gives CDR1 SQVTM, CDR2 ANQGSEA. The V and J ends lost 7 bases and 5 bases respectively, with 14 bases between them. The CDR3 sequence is CSAREQQNEKLFF. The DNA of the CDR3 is TGCAGCGCAAGGGAACAGCAAAATGAAAAACTGTTTTTT.

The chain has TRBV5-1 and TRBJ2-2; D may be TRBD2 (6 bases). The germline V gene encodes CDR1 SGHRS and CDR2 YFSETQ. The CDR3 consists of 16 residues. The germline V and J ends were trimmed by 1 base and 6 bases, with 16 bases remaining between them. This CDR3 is CASSLFGGAMAGELFF. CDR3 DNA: TGCGCCAGCAGCTTGTTCGGGGGAGCAATGGCCGGGGAGCTGTTTTTT.

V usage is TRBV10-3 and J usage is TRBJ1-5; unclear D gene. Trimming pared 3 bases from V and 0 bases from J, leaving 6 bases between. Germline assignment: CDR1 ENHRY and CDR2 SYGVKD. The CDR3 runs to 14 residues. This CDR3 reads CAISDGNSNQPQHF. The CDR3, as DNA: TGTGCCATCAGTGACGGAAATAGCAATCAGCCCCAGCATTTT.